Listed below are T cell receptor beta chains from one sample, sequenced in a study of T cells after posttransplantation cyclophosphamide. TCRdb's copy holds only in-frame clones and misses some; the assay was immunoSEQ multiplex PCR. The repertoire holds about 52,000 clones, with roughly 94% as singletons. Sequencing used PBMCs. Receptors originate from a woman in her 30s in good health and a related stem cell transplant donor. CDR3s include the opening cysteine and the closing phenylalanine or tryptophan. A D gene is named only where the DNA matches it firmly. A row's size may be missing; if present it is once, few, many or a size class.

CDR3 length,D gene,V gene,clone size,J gene,CDR3 DNA,CDR3 protein
14,NA,TRBV19,NA,TRBJ2-3,TGTGCCAGTAGTATAGACCTTCTTTCAGATACGCAGTATTTT,CASSIDLLSDTQYF
13,NA,TRBV27,NA,TRBJ2-7,TGTGCCAGCAGCCCAGGGGAATGGAGCGAGCAGTACTTC,CASSPGEWSEQYF
14,TRBD1,TRBV5-1,NA,TRBJ1-3,TGCGCCAGCAGCCCAGGGACAGAGGGAAACACCATATATTTT,CASSPGTEGNTIYF
15,NA,TRBV7-2,NA,TRBJ2-7,TGTGCCAGCAGCTTAGGGCCTAGCGTCTCCTACGAGCAGTACTTC,CASSLGPSVSYEQYF
19,NA,TRBV18,NA,TRBJ1-1,TGTGCCAGCTCACCACCGGCCAGGACTTCCCGTGCCTGGAACACTGAAGCTTTCTTT,CASSPPARTSRAWNTEAFF
14,TRBD1,TRBV29-1,NA,TRBJ1-1,TGCAGCGTCGACAGGGGAGGGATGAACACTGAAGCTTTCTTT,CSVDRGGMNTEAFF
15,TRBD1,TRBV30,NA,TRBJ2-2,TGTGCCTGGGGTGACGGGACAGGGGGCACCGGGGAGCTGTTTTTT,CAWGDGTGGTGELFF
16,TRBD1,TRBV18,NA,TRBJ1-1,TGTGCCAGCTCACCCCACCCTCCGGGACAGGGGTTGGAAGCTTTCTTT,CASSPHPPGQGLEAFF
14,TRBD1,TRBV6-1,NA,TRBJ2-7,TGTGCCAGCAGTGTTCACAGGGGGCCGTACGAGCAGTACTTC,CASSVHRGPYEQYF
15,NA,TRBV4-3,NA,TRBJ2-2,TGCGCCAGCAGCATCGACACGACGAACACCGGGGAGCTGTTTTTT,CASSIDTTNTGELFF
16,TRBD2,TRBV7-2,NA,TRBJ2-1,TGTGCCAGCAGCTTATCGACTAGCGGGGGGGCCGGCGAGCAGTTCTTC,CASSLSTSGGAGEQFF
12,NA,TRBV11-2,NA,TRBJ1-3,TGTGCCAGCAGCACACAGGGAAACACCATATATTTT,CASSTQGNTIYF
13,NA,TRBV5-4,once,TRBJ2-7,TGTGCCAGCAGCTTCGGGAGAGACTACGAGCAGTACTTC,CASSFGRDYEQYF
18,TRBD2,TRBV15,NA,TRBJ2-2,TGTGCCACCAGCAGAGATCAGTGGGGGGGACCGAACACCGGGGAGCTGTTTTTT,CATSRDQWGGPNTGELFF
14,NA,TRBV19,NA,TRBJ1-4,TGTGCCAGTAGGAACCCAGGGGAGCATGAAAAACTGTTTTTT,CASRNPGEHEKLFF
14,NA,TRBV5-6,NA,TRBJ2-5,TGTGCCAGCAGCTTCACGACAGGACAAGAGACCCAGTACTTC,CASSFTTGQETQYF
14,TRBD1,TRBV19,NA,TRBJ1-2,TGTGCCAGCCTCCGGGACAGCTTCTCCTATGGCTACACCTTC,CASLRDSFSYGYTF
13,NA,TRBV28,NA,TRBJ2-7,TGTGCCAGCAAAGCAGGCAGATCTAACGAGCAGTACTTC,CASKAGRSNEQYF
15,NA,TRBV9,NA,TRBJ1-1,TGTGCCAGCAGCGTAGTAGGAGGGGTTAGCACTGAAGCTTTCTTT,CASSVVGGVSTEAFF
14,TRBD1,TRBV27,NA,TRBJ1-2,TGTGCCAGCAGTTTCTCGGGACAGGGCTATGGCTACACCTTC,CASSFSGQGYGYTF
15,TRBD1,TRBV6-6,NA,TRBJ1-2,TGTGCCAGCAGTGGCGCCGCAGGGGGCGGATCTGGCTACACCTTC,CASSGAAGGGSGYTF